Each of the 23 T cell receptor beta chains below was sequenced from the same sample in a study of blood T cell repertoires in COVID-19. This table comes from immunoSEQ multiplex PCR, and its TCRdb copy is limited to in-frame clones, with some not included. The repertoire holds about 44,000 clones, with around 80% as singletons. The sequenced material came from peripheral blood. These receptors were taken from a human donor in a cohort sampled during active COVID-19.

The chain has TRBV11-3 and TRBJ2-5; the D gene is possibly TRBD1 (6 bases). The CDR3 runs to 13 residues. V lost 0 bases and J 5 bases, leaving 7 bases between the germline ends. Germline V gene sequence: CDR1 SGHNT, CDR2 YENEEA. The DNA for the CDR3 is TGTGCCAGCAGCTTAGACAGGGGCGAGACCCAGTACTTC. It is translated as CASSLDRGETQYF.

This rearrangement joins TRBV6-6 to TRBJ2-5; 10 bases map to TRBD2. V dropped 6 bases and J dropped 3; count of bases not matched to a gene: 7. Germline lookup yields CDR1 MNHNY and CDR2 SVGAGI (reference sequence). The CDR3 contains 15 residues. The DNA for the CDR3 is TGTGCCAGCAGAAAACTAGCGGGAAAAAAAGAGACCCAGTACTTC. As protein: CASRKLAGKKETQYF.

V gene TRBV9 combines with J gene TRBJ1-3; D unclear. In germline, CDR1 is SGDLS, CDR2 YYNGEE. Deletions cut 4 bases from V and 8 bases from J, with 10 bases between. This CDR3 has 12 residues. CDR3 coding DNA: TGTGCCAGCAGCTTTGAGGAGGACACCATATATTTT. Its translation is CASSFEEDTIYF.

In this sample, this clone turned up once. The rearrangement links TRBV11-1 to TRBJ2-1, with D perhaps TRBD2 (6 bases). The CDR3 sequence is 12 residues long. V lost 4 bases and J lost 11, with 12 bases in between. The germline V gene has CDR1 SGHAT and CDR2 FQDESV (reference sequence). CDR3 residues: CASSSLGGKQFF. The CDR3 DNA sequence: TGTGCCAGCAGCTCCCTGGGGGGTAAGCAGTTCTTC.

The gene calls are TRBV12-5 and TRBJ2-1, with D possibly TRBD2 on 5 matching bases. The CDR3 totals 14 residues. Germline lookup yields CDR1 LGHNT and CDR2 FRNRAP. The V gene lost 8 bases and the J gene lost 0 bases, with 11 bases spanning the gap. Here the CDR3 reads CASQKGSSYNEQFF. CDR3 in DNA: TGTGCTAGTCAAAAAGGGAGCTCCTACAATGAGCAGTTCTTC.

The chain joins TRBV4-1 to TRBJ2-7; 7 nucleotides line up with TRBD2. V lost 0 bases and J lost 0; bases outside the gene matches: 14. CDR1 is MGHRA and CDR2 is YSYEKL in the germline V gene. This CDR3 region has 19 residues. The CDR3 region is CASSQDFASGRGSSYEQYV. As DNA, the CDR3 is TGCGCCAGCAGCCAAGATTTTGCCTCGGGGCGGGGGAGCTCCTACGAGCAGTACGTC.

The rearrangement uses TRBV7-9 and TRBJ2-1; 8 nucleotides line up with TRBD2. The V and J ends lost 9 bases and 0 bases, in that order; junction bases with no gene match: 7. The CDR3 spans 15 residues. Per the germline V gene, CDR1 is SEHNR and CDR2 is FQNEAQ (reference sequence). The CDR3 here is CASRTRGGSYNEQFF. CDR3 in DNA: TGTGCCAGTCGGACCCGGGGGGGCTCCTACAATGAGCAGTTCTTC.

The rearrangement joins TRBV5-4 to TRBJ1-1; unclear D gene. This CDR3 comprises 13 residues. Trimming removed 2 bases at V and 0 bases at J, with 5 bases between. Germline V gene lookup returns CDR1 SGHNT and CDR2 YYREEE (reference sequence). CDR3 sequence (DNA): TGTGCCAGCAGCTTTCTTATGAACACTGAAGCTTTCTTT. This translates into CASSFLMNTEAFF. Full variable domain (outside the CDR3, taken from reference TRBV5-4 and TRBJ1-1): ETGVTQSPTHLIKTRGQQVTLRCSSQSGHNTVSWYQQALGQGPQFIFQYYREEENGRGNFPPRFSGLQFPNYSSELNVNALELDDSALYLCASSFLMNTEAFFGQGTRLTVV.

This rearrangement joins TRBV4-1 to TRBJ2-7, with D perhaps matching TRBD2 (6 bases). The germline V and J ends were trimmed by 0 bases and 3 bases, with 12 bases remaining between them. The CDR3 extends over 15 amino acids. The germline V gene encodes CDR1 MGHRA and CDR2 YSYEKL. The CDR3 region has the DNA TGCGCCAGCAGCCAAGAGGGAGGAGGGCTCTACGAGCAGTACGTC. Protein sequence: CASSQEGGGLYEQYV.

V usage is TRBV12-5 and J usage is TRBJ2-7; D is perhaps TRBD2 (5 bases). CDR3 length equals 15 residues. Trimming shortened V by 6 bases and J by 1 base, and 16 bases separated the two germline ends. Germline CDR1 LGHNT, CDR2 FRNRAP. The CDR3 DNA reads as TGTGCTAGTGGCCTCCTGAGGGAGAGATCCTACGAGCAGTACTTC. Its protein product is CASGLLRERSYEQYF.

The V and J genes are TRBV24-1 and TRBJ2-2; 7 bases match TRBD1. CDR3 length equals 16 residues. Germline V gives CDR1 KGHDR, CDR2 SFDVKD. The V segment lost 3 bases and the J segment 5 bases; nucleotides outside the gene matches: 8. DNA of the CDR3: TGTGCCACCAGTGATGCTAGACAGGGTGATACCGGGGAGCTGTTTTTT. Translated, it gives CATSDARQGDTGELFF.

The rearrangement links TRBV19 to TRBJ2-3, with 10 bases identical to TRBD2. V shed 9 bases and J 1 base; nucleotides not matched to a gene: 7. Germline CDR1 LNHDA, CDR2 SQIVND (reference sequence). The CDR3 runs to 15 residues. The DNA for the CDR3 is TGTGCCAGCAGCCCCGGGACTAGCGGCACAGATACGCAGTATTTT. The encoded protein is CASSPGTSGTDTQYF.

In its sample, this clone was seen a few times. The chain joins TRBV6-6 to TRBJ1-6; 12 bases align to TRBD1. The CDR3 is made up of 16 amino acids. CDR1 and CDR2 from the germline V gene are MNHNY and SVGAGI (reference sequence). The V gene end was trimmed by 2 bases and the J gene end by 10 bases; junction bases not matched to a gene: 6. The DNA of the CDR3 is TGTGCCAGCAGTTACACGGGACAGGGGGCTGGGTCACCCCTCCACTTT. Residues: CASSYTGQGAGSPLHF.

The rearrangement links TRBV7-2 to TRBJ1-1, with TRBD1 identical over 10 bases. The J segment lost 2 bases and the V segment lost 5 bases, leaving 8 bases of the junction unmatched. The germline gives CDR1 SGHTA, CDR2 FQGNSA. The CDR3 consists of 16 residues. This chain's CDR3 is CASSPSRQGANTEAFF. The CDR3 DNA sequence: TGTGCCAGCAGCCCGTCCCGACAGGGGGCAAACACTGAAGCTTTCTTT.

The chain is built from TRBV10-3 and TRBJ1-1, with D uncertain. Germline V gives CDR1 ENHRY, CDR2 SYGVKD. The ends were cut back, 2 bases at V and 1 base at J, with 8 bases in the middle. This CDR3 has 14 amino acids. The CDR3: CAISEEATNTEAFF. For the CDR3, the DNA is TGTGCCATCAGTGAGGAGGCAACGAACACTGAAGCTTTCTTT.

This clone was detected only once. The chain combines TRBV10-3 with TRBJ1-5, with a possible D match to TRBD1 (6 bases). The CDR3 has 15 amino acids. V shed 2 bases and J shed 3 bases, with 11 bases lying between them. From germline, CDR1 is ENHRY and CDR2 SYGVKD. The CDR3 protein is CAISETGNANQPQHF. In nucleotides, the CDR3 is TGTGCCATCAGTGAGACAGGGAATGCCAATCAGCCCCAGCATTTT.

The chain employs TRBV29-1 and TRBJ1-2; D not resolved. The germline gives CDR1 SQVTM, CDR2 ANQGSEA. Trimming left V 7 bases short and J 0 bases short, with 6 bases between. The CDR3 length is 11 residues. The CDR3: CSASANYGYTF. The CDR3 DNA follows: TGCAGCGCATCAGCTAACTATGGCTACACCTTC.

V usage is TRBV14 and J usage is TRBJ2-7; no clear D gene. Trimming took 1 base from V and 6 from J, leaving 10 bases between them. Germline CDR1 reads SGHDN; CDR2 reads FVKESK. The CDR3 consists of 13 residues. The DNA for the CDR3 is TGTGCCAGCAGCCAAGTTCCGGGTGGCGAGCAGTACGTC. This sequence encodes CASSQVPGGEQYV.

Points on this clone: Other DNA sequences from this sample encode an identical CDR3 as well. The chain links TRBV4-1 to TRBJ2-7, with D tentatively TRBD1 (6 bases). In germline, CDR1 is MGHRA, CDR2 YSYEKL. The CDR3 totals 13 residues. Trimming shortened V by 3 bases and J by 3 bases, and 9 bases separated the two germline ends. The chain's CDR3 is CASSQYRDYEQYV. The CDR3 bases are TGCGCCAGCAGCCAGTACAGGGACTACGAGCAGTACGTC.

The chain employs TRBV18 and TRBJ1-4, with TRBD1 matching 8 bases. The CDR3 loop spans 15 amino acids. Germline loops: CDR1 KGHSH, CDR2 LQKENI. V trimming: 3 bases; J trimming: 5 bases; junction bases outside the gene matches: 5. CDR3 in DNA: TGTGCCAGCTCACCCCGCCGGGACAGGAATGAAAAACTGTTTTTT. It specifies CASSPRRDRNEKLFF.

This clone was seen a few times. The chain employs TRBV28 and TRBJ1-2; 12 bases map to TRBD1. CDR1 and CDR2 (germline): MDHEN, SYDVKM. Trimming at V came to 1 base and at J to 14 bases, leaving 5 bases not matched to a gene. This CDR3 has 13 amino acids. CDR3 DNA: TGTGCCAGCAGTTTATCAGGGACAGGGGGCGAAACCTTC. This sequence encodes CASSLSGTGGETF.

The chain recombines TRBV7-9 with TRBJ2-7, with D possibly matching TRBD1 (6 bases). V was shortened by 3 bases and J by 5 bases, with 14 bases between the two germline ends. CDR3 length: 14 residues. From germline, CDR1 is SEHNR and CDR2 FQNEAQ (reference sequence). The CDR3 reads CASSLDSSWDEQYV. In DNA form, the CDR3 reads TGTGCCAGCAGCTTGGACAGCTCTTGGGACGAGCAGTACGTC.

This clone showed up just once. Other nucleotide sequences in the sample specify the same CDR3. The chain uses TRBV19 and TRBJ1-5; 8 bases fit TRBD1. The CDR3 has 14 amino acids. The V gene's germline CDR1 is LNHDA and CDR2 SQIVND (reference sequence). J gave up 2 bases and V 5 bases, and 2 bases lay outside the gene matches. CDR3 protein: CASSGTGGNQPQHF. In nucleotides, the CDR3 is TGTGCCAGTAGTGGGACAGGCGGCAATCAGCCCCAGCATTTT.